This entry concerns a single T cell receptor beta chain. Its antigen is unknown. Germline-derived CDR1 and CDR2 are LNHDA and SQIVND (reference sequence). This CDR3 has 13 amino acids. V was pared by 8 bases and J by 6 bases, with 4 bases of the junction left unmatched. This record belongs to a study of long-term antiretroviral therapy in people with HIV. The study's findings and limits: HIV repertoire CDR3 lengths ranged less widely than those of controls. All time points showed a repertoire dominated by clones expanded before ART.

Version v3.0 of the immunoSEQ assay ran at survey level. 40,000-50,000 T-cell genomes per sample were the sequencing target. The protocol was immunoSEQ multiplex PCR, while the TCRdb copy is restricted to in-frame clones and leaves out a portion. The sample includes over 30,000 clones, 60% to 85% of them seen just once. Every specimen held between roughly 0.9-10 million cryopreserved PBMC. These were thawed and washed before DNA extraction. The sequence was obtained from a woman aged 45-65 years with HIV. The sequencing used unsorted PBMCs, collected 2 years after starting antiretroviral therapy. The chain combines TRBV19 with TRBJ1-6; 7 bases agree with TRBD1. This CDR3 is CASRAGGNSPLHF. As DNA, the CDR3 is TGTGCCAGTCGAGCAGGGGGTAATTCACCCCTCCACTTT.